This is a list of T cell receptor beta chains from one sample in a study of Ad26.COV2.S vaccination and SARS-CoV-2 variants. Profiled with immunoSEQ multiplex PCR; TCRdb holds only in-frame clones, not every one. The sample has approximately 350,000 clones, about 83% seen once; the top ten hold 7% to 9.5%. The starting material was peripheral blood, obtained in a trial of Ad26.COV2.S vaccine versus placebo. The origin of the receptors is a person aged 18 to 65 who received the Ad26.COV2.S COVID-19 vaccine or a placebo. Each CDR3 is given with its conserved first and last residue. The order of the fields is D gene, J gene, clone size, V gene, CDR3 DNA, CDR3 protein. D genes are given only for firm matches. Part of the rows lack a size; the others show once, few, many or a class for expanded clones.

d_gene: .; j_gene: TRBJ2-2; abundance: .; v_gene: TRBV12-3/TRBV12-4; CDR3nt: TGTGCCAGCAGTTTAGGCACCGGGGAGCTGTTTTTT; CDR3aa: CASSLGTGELFF
d_gene: .; j_gene: TRBJ2-7; abundance: .; v_gene: TRBV3-1/TRBV3-2; CDR3nt: TGTGCCAGCAGTCAACTAGTTGACGAGCAGTACTTC; CDR3aa: CASSQLVDEQYF
d_gene: .; j_gene: TRBJ2-7; abundance: .; v_gene: TRBV2; CDR3nt: TGTGCCAGCAGTGAAGATCTCGCCTACGAGCAGTACTTC; CDR3aa: CASSEDLAYEQYF
d_gene: .; j_gene: TRBJ1-1; abundance: once; v_gene: TRBV4-2; CDR3nt: TGTGCCAGCAGCCAATCGGGCACAGACTCGGCTGAAGCTTTCTTT; CDR3aa: CASSQSGTDSAEAFF
d_gene: .; j_gene: TRBJ1-2; abundance: .; v_gene: TRBV28; CDR3nt: TGTGCCAGCAGTCTAACCGGGGGGGGCGTGGGCGGCTACACCTTC; CDR3aa: CASSLTGGGVGGYTF
d_gene: .; j_gene: TRBJ2-1; abundance: .; v_gene: TRBV2; CDR3nt: TGCGCGACAGGCCTTAGCTCCTACAATGAGCAGTTCTTC; CDR3aa: CATGLSSYNEQFF
d_gene: TRBD2; j_gene: TRBJ2-2; abundance: .; v_gene: TRBV10-3; CDR3nt: TGTGCCATCAGTGAGTTGGGACTAGCAGCGGGGGAGCTGTTTTTT; CDR3aa: CAISELGLAAGELFF
d_gene: .; j_gene: TRBJ1-1; abundance: .; v_gene: TRBV18; CDR3nt: TGTGCCAGCTCCCTTAACCGGGAGAACACTGAAGCTTTCTTT; CDR3aa: CASSLNRENTEAFF
d_gene: .; j_gene: TRBJ2-1; abundance: .; v_gene: TRBV5-1; CDR3nt: TGCGCCAGCGCTGGGGGAACAGTCAACCTCTACAATGAGCAGTTCTTC; CDR3aa: CASAGGTVNLYNEQFF
d_gene: TRBD2; j_gene: TRBJ2-1; abundance: .; v_gene: TRBV5-4; CDR3nt: TGTGCCAGCAGCAAGGGACTAGCGGGGAGCTCCTACAATGAGCAGTTCTTC; CDR3aa: CASSKGLAGSSYNEQFF
d_gene: .; j_gene: TRBJ1-2; abundance: .; v_gene: TRBV2; CDR3nt: TGTGCCAGCAATGACCGACGTAACTATGGCTACACCTTC; CDR3aa: CASNDRRNYGYTF
d_gene: .; j_gene: TRBJ1-1; abundance: .; v_gene: TRBV27; CDR3nt: TGTGCCAGCAGACCGCATGGACGGAACACTGAAGCTTTCTTT; CDR3aa: CASRPHGRNTEAFF
d_gene: .; j_gene: TRBJ2-1; abundance: .; v_gene: TRBV4-3; CDR3nt: TGCGCCAGCAGCCAAGATAGGCAGGGGAGTAGAAATGAGCAGTTCTTC; CDR3aa: CASSQDRQGSRNEQFF
d_gene: .; j_gene: TRBJ2-5; abundance: .; v_gene: TRBV5-6; CDR3nt: TGTGCCAGCAGCGCGCCTATCCAGGGAGGCGAGACCCAGTACTTC; CDR3aa: CASSAPIQGGETQYF
d_gene: TRBD2; j_gene: TRBJ2-1; abundance: once; v_gene: TRBV5-6; CDR3nt: TGTGCCAGCAGCTTGGCCGTGGCTAGCGGGGGGAATGAGCAGTTCTTC; CDR3aa: CASSLAVASGGNEQFF
d_gene: .; j_gene: TRBJ1-4; abundance: .; v_gene: TRBV4-3; CDR3nt: TGCGCCAGCAGCCGCGGACGGGGGGCGGAGGAAAAACTGTTTTTT; CDR3aa: CASSRGRGAEEKLFF
d_gene: .; j_gene: TRBJ1-1; abundance: .; v_gene: TRBV13; CDR3nt: TGTGCCAGCAGCTTACCCCGCCGGGTGGAGGAAGCTTTCTTT; CDR3aa: CASSLPRRVEEAFF
d_gene: .; j_gene: TRBJ2-1; abundance: .; v_gene: TRBV15; CDR3nt: TGTGCCACCAGCAGACCTCTAGCGTTTGGTGGCAATGAGCAGTTCTTC; CDR3aa: CATSRPLAFGGNEQFF
d_gene: TRBD1; j_gene: TRBJ1-3; abundance: .; v_gene: TRBV28; CDR3nt: TGTGCCAGCAACATCGGACAGGGGGTCCAATCTGGAAACACCATATATTTT; CDR3aa: CASNIGQGVQSGNTIYF
d_gene: TRBD2; j_gene: TRBJ2-3; abundance: .; v_gene: TRBV4-2; CDR3nt: TGTGCCAGCAGCCAGGGGAGAGCGGGGGACGACTTCACAGATACGCAGTATTTT; CDR3aa: CASSQGRAGDDFTDTQYF
d_gene: .; j_gene: TRBJ1-1; abundance: few; v_gene: TRBV29-1; CDR3nt: TGCAGCGTTGCGGGGGCTGACCGATTGAACACTGAAGCTTTCTTT; CDR3aa: CSVAGADRLNTEAFF
d_gene: .; j_gene: TRBJ1-1; abundance: .; v_gene: TRBV18; CDR3nt: TGTGCCAGCTCACCAAGCGCCGGGGGGAACACTGAAGCTTTCTTT; CDR3aa: CASSPSAGGNTEAFF
d_gene: TRBD2; j_gene: TRBJ2-2; abundance: once; v_gene: TRBV10-3; CDR3nt: TGTGCCATCAGTGAGTTCTCCGGGGGGACGGCCGGGGAGCTGTTTTTT; CDR3aa: CAISEFSGGTAGELFF
d_gene: .; j_gene: TRBJ2-3; abundance: .; v_gene: TRBV6-4; CDR3nt: TGTGCCAGCAGTGCGACATATCTGGGGGATACGCAGTATTTT; CDR3aa: CASSATYLGDTQYF
d_gene: TRBD2; j_gene: TRBJ2-5; abundance: .; v_gene: TRBV15; CDR3nt: TGTGCCACCAGCAGAGATATTGAAGCGGGAGAGGCCCAGTACTTC; CDR3aa: CATSRDIEAGEAQYF
d_gene: .; j_gene: TRBJ2-7; abundance: .; v_gene: TRBV4-1; CDR3nt: TGCGCCAGCAGCCAAACGGATCTCCTCTACGAGCAGTACTTC; CDR3aa: CASSQTDLLYEQYF
d_gene: TRBD2; j_gene: TRBJ2-1; abundance: .; v_gene: TRBV11-1; CDR3nt: TGTGCCAGCAGCTTAAGGCGGGGGTCCTACAATGAGCAGTTCTTC; CDR3aa: CASSLRRGSYNEQFF
d_gene: .; j_gene: TRBJ2-3; abundance: once; v_gene: TRBV5-4; CDR3nt: TGTGCCAGCAGCTTCCTCGACTCCCGCACAGATACGCAGTATTTT; CDR3aa: CASSFLDSRTDTQYF
d_gene: .; j_gene: TRBJ2-1; abundance: .; v_gene: TRBV4-1; CDR3nt: TGCGCCAGCAGCCAACTCTTCCCGGGACGAAGGCTCTTC; CDR3aa: CASSQLFPGRRLF
d_gene: TRBD1; j_gene: TRBJ2-7; abundance: once; v_gene: TRBV18; CDR3nt: TGTGCCAGCTCACCTCACCCCCCGGGACAGGGCCCTACCTACGAGCAGTACTTC; CDR3aa: CASSPHPPGQGPTYEQYF
d_gene: .; j_gene: TRBJ2-2; abundance: .; v_gene: TRBV7-2; CDR3nt: TGTGCCAGCAGCTTATGGACGGACTTGAACACCGGGGAGCTGTTTTTT; CDR3aa: CASSLWTDLNTGELFF
d_gene: .; j_gene: TRBJ1-2; abundance: .; v_gene: TRBV10-3; CDR3nt: TGTGCCATCAGTTTAACCAGGGTAAACTATGGCTACACCTTC; CDR3aa: CAISLTRVNYGYTF
d_gene: .; j_gene: TRBJ1-3; abundance: .; v_gene: TRBV3-1/TRBV3-2; CDR3nt: TGTGCCAGCAGCCCCACCCCTGGAAACACCATATATTTT; CDR3aa: CASSPTPGNTIYF
d_gene: .; j_gene: TRBJ1-2; abundance: .; v_gene: TRBV12-3/TRBV12-4; CDR3nt: TGTGCCAGCAGTAATGGAGCAGGCTACGGCTACACCTTC; CDR3aa: CASSNGAGYGYTF
d_gene: TRBD1; j_gene: TRBJ2-1; abundance: .; v_gene: TRBV5-1; CDR3nt: TGCGCCAGCAGCTACTTGACAGGGGGGCATGAGCAGTTCTTC; CDR3aa: CASSYLTGGHEQFF
d_gene: .; j_gene: TRBJ2-2; abundance: .; v_gene: TRBV10-1; CDR3nt: TGCGCCAGCAGTGAGCGGGAGAGGCCTGGGGAGCTGTTTTTT; CDR3aa: CASSERERPGELFF
d_gene: .; j_gene: TRBJ1-3; abundance: .; v_gene: TRBV7-2; CDR3nt: TGTGCCAGCAGCTTCTTGGGGGGGACTGGAAACACCATATATTTT; CDR3aa: CASSFLGGTGNTIYF
d_gene: .; j_gene: TRBJ2-2; abundance: .; v_gene: TRBV11-3; CDR3nt: TGTGCCAGCAGCTCCCTACGGACCGGGGAGCTGTTTTTT; CDR3aa: CASSSLRTGELFF
d_gene: .; j_gene: TRBJ2-2; abundance: once; v_gene: TRBV4-1; CDR3nt: TGCGCCAGCAGGTCTCTCAATCTCAGGGGACCCGGGGAGCTGTTTTTT; CDR3aa: CASRSLNLRGPGELFF
d_gene: .; j_gene: TRBJ2-1; abundance: .; v_gene: TRBV2; CDR3nt: TGTGCCAGCAGTGAACTCGGGAGTGGACAGCTTCTGTTCTTC; CDR3aa: CASSELGSGQLLFF
d_gene: .; j_gene: TRBJ1-2; abundance: .; v_gene: TRBV14; CDR3nt: TGTGCCAGCAGCCCAGGACAGAACCTCTATGGCTACACCTTC; CDR3aa: CASSPGQNLYGYTF
d_gene: .; j_gene: TRBJ1-1; abundance: .; v_gene: TRBV6-5; CDR3nt: TGTGCCAGCAGTTATAGCAGGGTCACTGAAGCTTTCTTT; CDR3aa: CASSYSRVTEAFF